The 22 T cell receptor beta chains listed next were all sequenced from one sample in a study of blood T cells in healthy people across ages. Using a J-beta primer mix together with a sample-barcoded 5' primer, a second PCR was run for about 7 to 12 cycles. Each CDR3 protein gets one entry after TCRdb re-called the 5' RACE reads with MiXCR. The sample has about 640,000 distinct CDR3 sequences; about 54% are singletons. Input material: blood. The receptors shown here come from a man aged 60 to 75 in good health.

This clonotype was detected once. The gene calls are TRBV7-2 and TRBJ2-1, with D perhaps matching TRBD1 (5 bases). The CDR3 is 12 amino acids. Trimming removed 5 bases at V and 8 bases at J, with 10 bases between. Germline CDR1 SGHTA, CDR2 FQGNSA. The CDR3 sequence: CASSGIGDEQFF. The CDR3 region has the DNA TGTGCCAGCAGCGGCATAGGGGATGAGCAGTTCTTC.

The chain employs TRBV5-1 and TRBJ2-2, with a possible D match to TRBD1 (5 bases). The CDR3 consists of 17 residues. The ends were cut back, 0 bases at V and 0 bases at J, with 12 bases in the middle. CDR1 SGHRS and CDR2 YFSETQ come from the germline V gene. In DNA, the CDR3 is TGCGCCAGCAGCTTGGGCAGGGTCCCCACGAACACCGGGGAGCTGTTTTTT. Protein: CASSLGRVPTNTGELFF.

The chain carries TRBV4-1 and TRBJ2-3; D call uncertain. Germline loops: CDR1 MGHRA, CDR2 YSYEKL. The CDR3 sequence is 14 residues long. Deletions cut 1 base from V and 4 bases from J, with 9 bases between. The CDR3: CASSQGPGPDTQYF. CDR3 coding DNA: TGCGCCAGCAGCCAAGGCCCCGGACCAGATACGCAGTATTTT.

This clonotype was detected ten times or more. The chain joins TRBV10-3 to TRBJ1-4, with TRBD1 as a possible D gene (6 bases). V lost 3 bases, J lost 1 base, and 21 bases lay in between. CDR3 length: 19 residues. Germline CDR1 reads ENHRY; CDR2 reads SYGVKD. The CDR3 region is CAISEPDRIVILTNEKLFF. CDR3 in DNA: TGTGCCATCAGTGAACCCGACAGGATAGTAATCTTAACTAATGAAAAACTGTTTTTT.

This CDR3 reads CASSYGGGVSAQFF. The CDR3 DNA reads as TGTGCCAGCAGTTACGGCGGGGGGGTCTCTGCGCAGTTCTTC. This chain connects TRBV6-2 or TRBV6-3 to TRBJ2-1, with 9 bases that match TRBD2. Germline CDR1 MNHEY, CDR2 SVGEGT. The CDR3 covers 14 residues. Trimming at V came to 2 bases and at J to 12 bases, leaving 8 bases not matched to a gene.

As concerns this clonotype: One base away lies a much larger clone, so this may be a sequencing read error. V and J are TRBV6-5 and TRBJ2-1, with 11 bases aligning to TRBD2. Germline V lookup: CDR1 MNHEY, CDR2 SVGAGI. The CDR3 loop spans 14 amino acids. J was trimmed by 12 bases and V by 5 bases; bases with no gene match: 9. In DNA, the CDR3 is TGTGCCAGCAGTCTCCTTAGCGGGGGGGCCTCGCAGTTCTTC. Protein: CASSLLSGGASQFF.

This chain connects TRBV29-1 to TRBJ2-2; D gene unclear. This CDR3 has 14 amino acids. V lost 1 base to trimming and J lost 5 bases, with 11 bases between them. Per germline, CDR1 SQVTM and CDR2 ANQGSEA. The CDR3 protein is CSVEASRATGELFF. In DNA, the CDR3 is TGCAGCGTTGAAGCCAGTAGAGCTACCGGGGAGCTGTTTTTT.

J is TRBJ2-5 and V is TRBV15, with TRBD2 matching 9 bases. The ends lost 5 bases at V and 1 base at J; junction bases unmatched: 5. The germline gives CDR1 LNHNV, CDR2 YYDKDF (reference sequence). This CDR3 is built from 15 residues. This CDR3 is CATSGPGLAQETQYF. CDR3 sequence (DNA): TGTGCCACCAGCGGACCGGGACTAGCCCAAGAGACCCAGTACTTC.

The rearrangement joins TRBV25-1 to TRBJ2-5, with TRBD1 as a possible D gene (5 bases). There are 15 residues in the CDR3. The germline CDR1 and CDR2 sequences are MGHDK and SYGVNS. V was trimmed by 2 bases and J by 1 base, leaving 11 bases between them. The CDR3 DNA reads TGTGCCAGCAGTGAACTGGGAAGGGGCCAAGAGACCCAGTACTTC. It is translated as CASSELGRGQETQYF.

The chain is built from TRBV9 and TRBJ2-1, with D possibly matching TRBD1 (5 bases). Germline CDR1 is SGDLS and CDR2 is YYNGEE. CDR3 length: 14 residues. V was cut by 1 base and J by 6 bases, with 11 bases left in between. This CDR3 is CASSVIAGINEQFF. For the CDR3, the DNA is TGTGCCAGCAGCGTAATAGCAGGGATCAATGAGCAGTTCTTC. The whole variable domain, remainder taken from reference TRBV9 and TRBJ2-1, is DSGVTQTPKHLITATGQRVTLRCSPRSGDLSVYWYQQSLDQGLQFLIQYYNGEERAKGNILERFSAQQFPDLHSELNLSSLELGDSALYFCASSVIAGINEQFFGPGTRLTVL.

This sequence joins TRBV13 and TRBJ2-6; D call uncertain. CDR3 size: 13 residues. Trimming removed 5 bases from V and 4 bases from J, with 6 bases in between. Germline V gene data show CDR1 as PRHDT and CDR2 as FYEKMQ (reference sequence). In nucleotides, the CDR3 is TGTGCCAGCAGCCTTTGGGGGGCCAACGTCCTGACTTTC. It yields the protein CASSLWGANVLTF.

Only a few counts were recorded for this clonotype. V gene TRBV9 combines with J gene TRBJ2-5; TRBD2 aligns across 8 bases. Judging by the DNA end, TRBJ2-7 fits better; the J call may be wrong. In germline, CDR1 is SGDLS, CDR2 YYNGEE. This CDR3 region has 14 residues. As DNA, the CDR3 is TGTGCCAGCTCTCCCGGGACTAGGGGATACGAGCAGTACTTC. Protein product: CASSPGTRGYEQYF.

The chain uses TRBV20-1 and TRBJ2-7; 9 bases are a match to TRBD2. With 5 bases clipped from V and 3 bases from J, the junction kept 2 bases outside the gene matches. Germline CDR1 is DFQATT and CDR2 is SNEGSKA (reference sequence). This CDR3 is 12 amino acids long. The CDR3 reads CSAAGGNYEQYF. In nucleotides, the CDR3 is TGCAGTGCTGCGGGGGGGAACTACGAGCAGTACTTC.

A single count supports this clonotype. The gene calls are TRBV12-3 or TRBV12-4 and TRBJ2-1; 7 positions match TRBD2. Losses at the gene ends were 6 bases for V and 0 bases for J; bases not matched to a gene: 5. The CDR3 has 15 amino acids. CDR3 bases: TGTGCCAGCAGAATGAGCGGGGCCTCCTACAATGAGCAGTTCTTC. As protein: CASRMSGASYNEQFF.

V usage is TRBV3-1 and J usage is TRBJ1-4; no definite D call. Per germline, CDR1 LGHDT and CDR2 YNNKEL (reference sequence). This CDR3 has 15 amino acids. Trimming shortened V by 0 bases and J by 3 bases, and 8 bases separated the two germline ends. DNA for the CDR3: TGTGCCAGCAGCCAAGACGCCGGGGCTAATGAAAAACTGTTTTTT. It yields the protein CASSQDAGANEKLFF.

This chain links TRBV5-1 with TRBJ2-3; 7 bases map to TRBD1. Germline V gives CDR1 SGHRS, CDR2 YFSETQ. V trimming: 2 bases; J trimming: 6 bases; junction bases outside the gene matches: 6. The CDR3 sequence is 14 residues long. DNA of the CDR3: TGCGCCAGCAGCTTCCAACAGGGACAGGATACGCAGTATTTT. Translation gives CASSFQQGQDTQYF. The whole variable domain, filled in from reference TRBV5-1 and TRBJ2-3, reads KAGVTQTPRYLIKTRGQQVTLSCSPISGHRSVSWYQQTPGQGLQFLFEYFSETQRNKGNFPGRFSGRQFSNSRSEMNVSTLELGDSALYLCASSFQQGQDTQYFGPGTRLTVL.

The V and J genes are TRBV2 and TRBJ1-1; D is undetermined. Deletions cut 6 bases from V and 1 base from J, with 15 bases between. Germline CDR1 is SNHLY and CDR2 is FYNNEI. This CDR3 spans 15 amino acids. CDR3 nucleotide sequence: TGTGCCAGCAGCGCTAGCCTCGCCGAGAACACTGAAGCTTTCTTT. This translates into CASSASLAENTEAFF.

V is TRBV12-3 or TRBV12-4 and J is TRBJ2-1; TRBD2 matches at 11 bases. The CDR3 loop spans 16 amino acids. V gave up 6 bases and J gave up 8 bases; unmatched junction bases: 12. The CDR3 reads CASSKATSGDSDEQFF. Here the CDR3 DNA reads TGTGCCAGCAGCAAAGCGACTAGCGGGGACTCGGATGAGCAGTTCTTC.

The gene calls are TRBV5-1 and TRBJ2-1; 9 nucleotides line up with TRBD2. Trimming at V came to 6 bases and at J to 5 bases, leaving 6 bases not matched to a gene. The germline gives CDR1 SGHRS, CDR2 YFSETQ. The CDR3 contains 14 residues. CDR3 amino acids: CASTASGNNNEQFF. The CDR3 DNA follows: TGCGCCAGCACTGCTAGCGGGAACAACAATGAGCAGTTCTTC. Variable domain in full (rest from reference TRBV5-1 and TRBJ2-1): KAGVTQTPRYLIKTRGQQVTLSCSPISGHRSVSWYQQTPGQGLQFLFEYFSETQRNKGNFPGRFSGRQFSNSRSEMNVSTLELGDSALYLCASTASGNNNEQFFGPGTRLTVL.

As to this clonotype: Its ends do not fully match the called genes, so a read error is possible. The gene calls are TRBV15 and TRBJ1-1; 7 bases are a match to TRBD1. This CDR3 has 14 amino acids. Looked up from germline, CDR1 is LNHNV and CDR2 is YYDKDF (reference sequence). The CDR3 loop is CATIRDPGGSQAFF. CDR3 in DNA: TGTGCCACCATCAGAGATCCAGGGGGTTCGCAAGCTTTCTTT.

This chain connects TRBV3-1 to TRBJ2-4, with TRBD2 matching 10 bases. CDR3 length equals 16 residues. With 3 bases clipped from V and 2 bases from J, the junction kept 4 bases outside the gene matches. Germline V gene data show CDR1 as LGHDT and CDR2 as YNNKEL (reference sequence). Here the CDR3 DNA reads TGTGCCAGCAGCCAGGCACTAGCGGGGTCCAAAAACATTCAGTACTTC. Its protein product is CASSQALAGSKNIQYF.

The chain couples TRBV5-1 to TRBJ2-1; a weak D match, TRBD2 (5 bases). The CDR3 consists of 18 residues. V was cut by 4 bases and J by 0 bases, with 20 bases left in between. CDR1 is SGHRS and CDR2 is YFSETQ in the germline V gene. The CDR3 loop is CASSLGLAGPSSYNEQFF. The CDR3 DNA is TGCGCCAGCAGCCTGGGCCTCGCGGGCCCAAGCTCCTACAATGAGCAGTTCTTC.